Listed below are T cell receptor beta chains from one sample, sequenced in a study of monozygotic twins with cystic fibrosis. Measured with immunoSEQ multiplex PCR; TCRdb has only the in-frame clones, and not every one. The profile shows 35,000 or so clones, under 90% of them singletons. The sequenced sample was blood. Source of these receptors: a girl aged 2-10 years with cystic fibrosis. The CDR3 runs from the conserved cysteine through the conserved F or W. The D gene is left open where the match is weak. Not every row has a clone size; where given, it reads once, few, many or a size class.

abundance,d_gene,j_gene,v_gene,CDR3aa,CDR3nt
.,.,TRBJ2-5,TRBV11-2,CASSLQGWETQYF,TGTGCCAGCAGCTTACAGGGTTGGGAGACCCAGTACTTC
.,TRBD1,TRBJ1-1,TRBV4-3,CASSQEGRGSAEAFF,TGCGCCAGCAGCCAAGAAGGCAGGGGGAGTGCTGAAGCTTTCTTT
.,.,TRBJ2-2,TRBV2,CASSLPRGGAGELFF,TGTGCCAGCAGTCTCCCCAGGGGAGGGGCCGGGGAGCTGTTTTTT
.,.,TRBJ2-6,TRBV12-5,CASALSGANVLTF,TGTGCTAGTGCCCTCTCTGGGGCCAACGTCCTGACTTTC
few,.,TRBJ1-2,TRBV2,CASRQLSIGGYTF,TGTGCCAGCAGGCAACTTTCTATCGGAGGCTACACCTTC
.,.,TRBJ2-5,TRBV2,CASSEPSTTGTPQETQYF,TGTGCCAGCAGTGAACCTTCGACTACAGGGACCCCACAAGAGACCCAGTACTTC
once,.,TRBJ1-3,TRBV30,CAWSEVPGLGTIYF,TGTGCCTGGAGTGAAGTCCCTGGTCTTGGCACCATATATTTT
.,TRBD1,TRBJ2-7,TRBV19,CASSIATGGSYEQYF,TGTGCCAGTAGTATTGCGACAGGGGGGTCCTACGAGCAGTACTTC
.,.,TRBJ1-4,TRBV14,CASSPPGRAGAEKLFF,TGTGCCAGCAGCCCCCCTGGCAGGGCGGGGGCTGAAAAACTGTTTTTT
.,.,TRBJ1-1,TRBV7-8,CASSTRPVNTEAFF,TGTGCCAGCAGCACACGCCCGGTGAACACTGAAGCTTTCTTT
.,TRBD1,TRBJ1-2,TRBV30,CAWSPGTGDGYTF,TGTGCCTGGAGTCCGGGGACAGGGGATGGCTACACCTTC
.,.,TRBJ2-7,TRBV7-2,CASSLGWTTSYEQYF,TGTGCCAGCAGCTTAGGATGGACTACCTCCTACGAGCAGTACTTC
.,.,TRBJ1-2,TRBV18,CASSPGATRGYGYTF,TGTGCCAGCTCACCAGGAGCCACTAGGGGTTATGGCTACACCTTC
.,TRBD1,TRBJ1-5,TRBV5-8,CASSNRDRALNQPQHF,TGTGCCAGCAGCAACCGGGACAGGGCCCTCAATCAGCCCCAGCATTTT
few,TRBD1,TRBJ1-5,TRBV15,CATSRGGGGNQPQHF,TGTGCCACCAGCAGAGGAGGGGGCGGCAATCAGCCCCAGCATTTT
.,.,TRBJ1-2,TRBV18,CASSLPEPLANYGYTF,TGTGCCAGCTCACTTCCTGAGCCGTTAGCTAACTATGGCTACACCTTC